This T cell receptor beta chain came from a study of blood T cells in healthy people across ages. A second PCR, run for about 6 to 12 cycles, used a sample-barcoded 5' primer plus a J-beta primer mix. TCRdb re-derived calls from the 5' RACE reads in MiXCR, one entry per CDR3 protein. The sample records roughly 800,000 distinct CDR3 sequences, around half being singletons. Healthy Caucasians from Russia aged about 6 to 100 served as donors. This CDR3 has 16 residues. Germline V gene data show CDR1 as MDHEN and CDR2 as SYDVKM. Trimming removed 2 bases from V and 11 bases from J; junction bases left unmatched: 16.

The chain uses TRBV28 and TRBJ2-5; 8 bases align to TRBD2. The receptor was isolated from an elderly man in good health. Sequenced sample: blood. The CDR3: CASSLRGGGNPVEQYF. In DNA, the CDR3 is TGTGCCAGCAGTTTACGGGGGGGCGGGAACCCCGTTGAGCAGTACTTC.